This TCR beta chain is drawn from a study of T cell responses to AZD1222 COVID-19 vaccine. This CDR3 has 12 amino acids. V lost 6 bases to trimming and J lost 5 bases, with 7 bases between them. The protocol was immunoSEQ multiplex PCR, while the TCRdb copy is restricted to in-frame clones and leaves out a portion. The sample lists under 140,000 clones; roughly 90% were seen once. This clone was picked up one time. Antigen specificity is unknown. Points from the study as a whole: Spike-specific TCR depth and breadth grew after two AZD1222 doses. The study found vaccine-associated CD4 TCRs spanning spike, dominant at 160-218 and 743-854. All repertoire sampling was performed exclusively after the peak T cell response. Only a handful of AZD1222 recipients tested seropositive at baseline.

The source of this sequence is an adult who received the AZD1222 COVID-19 vaccine. The chain uses TRBV12-3 or TRBV12-4 and TRBJ1-4; D is undetermined. Sequenced material: peripheral blood, taken 28 days after the second AZD1222 dose. CDR3 coding DNA: TGTGCCAGCAGGGGCGCCAATGAAAAACTGTTTTTT. This gives the protein CASRGANEKLFF.